This TCR beta chain was recovered during a study of blood T cell repertoires in COVID-19. Sequenced by immunoSEQ multiplex PCR; TCRdb stores in-frame clones only, minus some. The sample has 270,000 or so clones, approximately 86% seen once; the top ten hold around 2.4%. Germline lookup yields CDR1 LNHDA and CDR2 SQIVND (reference sequence). The ends lost 5 bases at V and 7 bases at J; junction bases unmatched: 5. CDR3 size: 14 residues. The chain joins TRBV19 to TRBJ1-5; 10 bases line up with TRBD1. The specimen was PBMCs or T cells enriched from blood (not recorded which). The source is a woman under 30 who had recovered from COVID-19. The CDR3 DNA reads TGTGCCAGTAGTTTGACAGGGGGCGTACAGCCCCAGCATTTT. Protein sequence: CASSLTGGVQPQHF.